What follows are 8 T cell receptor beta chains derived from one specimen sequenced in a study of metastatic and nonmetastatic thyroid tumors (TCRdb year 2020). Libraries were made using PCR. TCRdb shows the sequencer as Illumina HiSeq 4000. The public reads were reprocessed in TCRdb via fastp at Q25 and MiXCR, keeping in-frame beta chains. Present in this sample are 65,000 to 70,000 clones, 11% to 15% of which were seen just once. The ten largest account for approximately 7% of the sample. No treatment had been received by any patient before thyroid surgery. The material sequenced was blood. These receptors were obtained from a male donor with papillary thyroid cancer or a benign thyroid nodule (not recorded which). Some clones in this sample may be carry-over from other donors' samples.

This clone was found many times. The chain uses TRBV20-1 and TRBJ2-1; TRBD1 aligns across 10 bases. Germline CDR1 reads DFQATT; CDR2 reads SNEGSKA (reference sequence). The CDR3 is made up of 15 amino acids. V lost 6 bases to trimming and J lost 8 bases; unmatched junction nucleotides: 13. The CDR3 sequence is CSAETGQGLPDEQFF. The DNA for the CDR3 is TGCAGTGCCGAGACGGGACAGGGGCTACCGGATGAGCAGTTCTTC.

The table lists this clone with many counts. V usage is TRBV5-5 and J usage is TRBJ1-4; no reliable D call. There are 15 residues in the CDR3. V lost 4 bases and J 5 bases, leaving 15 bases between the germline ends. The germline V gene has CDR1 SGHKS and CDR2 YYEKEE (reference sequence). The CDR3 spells CASSRPGSSNEKLFF. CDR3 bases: TGTGCCAGCAGCCGGCCCGGATCGTCGAATGAAAAACTGTTTTTT. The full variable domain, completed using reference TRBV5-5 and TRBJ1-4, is DAGVTQSPTHLIKTRGQQVTLRCSPISGHKSVSWYQQVLGQGPQFIFQYYEKEERGRGNFPDRFSARQFPNYSSELNVNALLLGDSALYLCASSRPGSSNEKLFFGSGTQLSVL.

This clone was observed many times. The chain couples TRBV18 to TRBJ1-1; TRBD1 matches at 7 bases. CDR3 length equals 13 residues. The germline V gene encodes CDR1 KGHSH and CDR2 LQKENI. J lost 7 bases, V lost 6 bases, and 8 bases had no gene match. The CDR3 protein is CASSPQTGSEAFF. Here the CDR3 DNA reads TGTGCCAGCTCCCCTCAGACAGGGAGTGAAGCTTTCTTT.

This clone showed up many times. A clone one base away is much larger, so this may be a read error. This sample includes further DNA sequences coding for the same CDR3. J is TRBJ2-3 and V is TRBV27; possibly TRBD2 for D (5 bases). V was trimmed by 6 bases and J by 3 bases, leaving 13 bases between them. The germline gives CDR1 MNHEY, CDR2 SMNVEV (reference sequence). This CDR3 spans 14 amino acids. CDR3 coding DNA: TGTGCCAGCAGCCCAGCCGAGCGGACAGATACGCAGTATTTT. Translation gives CASSPAERTDTQYF.

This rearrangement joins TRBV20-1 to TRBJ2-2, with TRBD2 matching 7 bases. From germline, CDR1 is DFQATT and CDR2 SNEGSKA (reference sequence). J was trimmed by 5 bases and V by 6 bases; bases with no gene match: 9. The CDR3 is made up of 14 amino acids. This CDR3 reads CSAVAGRETGELFF. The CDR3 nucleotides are TGCAGTGCGGTTGCGGGGAGGGAGACCGGGGAGCTGTTTTTT.

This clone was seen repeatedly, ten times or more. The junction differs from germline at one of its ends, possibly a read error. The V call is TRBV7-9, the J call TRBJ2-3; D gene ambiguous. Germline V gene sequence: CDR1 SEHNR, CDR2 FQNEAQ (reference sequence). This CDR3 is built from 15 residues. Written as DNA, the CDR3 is TGTGCCAGCACCTTAGGGTATGGCCACACAGATACGCAGTATTTT. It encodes CASTLGYGHTDTQYF.

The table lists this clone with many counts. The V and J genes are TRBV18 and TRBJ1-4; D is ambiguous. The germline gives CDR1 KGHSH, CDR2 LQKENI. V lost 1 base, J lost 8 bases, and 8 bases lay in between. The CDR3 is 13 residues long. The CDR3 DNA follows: TGTGCCAGCTCACCACGTGCAGACGAAAAACTGTTTTTT. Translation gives CASSPRADEKLFF.

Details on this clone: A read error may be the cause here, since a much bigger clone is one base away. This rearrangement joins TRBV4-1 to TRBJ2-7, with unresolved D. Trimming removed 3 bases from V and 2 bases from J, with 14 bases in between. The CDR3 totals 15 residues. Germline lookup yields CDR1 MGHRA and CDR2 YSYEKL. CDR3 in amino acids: CASSQLGVGTYEQYV. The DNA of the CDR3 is TGCGCCAGCAGCCAGTTGGGTGTGGGGACCTACGAGCAGTACGTC.